This TCR beta chain was retrieved from a study of PD-L1 blockade in urothelial cancer listed by TCRdb under 2017. General notes on the study: Therapy was started in about 2014 for all patients, and atezolizumab 1,200 mg was administered intravenously every 3 weeks. About nine tenths of the roughly 29 patients were males with bladder-origin urothelial cancer, and about 60% of the roughly 29 reported a prior smoking history. Patients had an ECOG performance status of 0 or 1 and had received between 0 and 3 prior chemotherapy regimens. Blood samples were analyzed 3 weeks after the start of treatment (second dose) and 6 weeks after the start of treatment. Blood samples yielded a median of around 150,000 T cells and tens of thousands of unique TCRs, with median clonality 0.080. An exploratory multi-omic analysis was conducted of the somatic, immune and clinical correlates of response to PD-L1 blockade with atezolizumab in urothelial cancer. Pretreatment tumor samples, along with matched peripheral blood serially collected before and after atezolizumab treatment, were subjected to TCR sequencing. Durable clinical benefit was defined as progression-free survival longer than 6 months, and TCR features were also tested against progression-free and overall survival. In the same patients, whole exome sequencing and RNA sequencing of pretreatment tumors were performed in addition to TCR sequencing. About 10 patients achieved durable clinical benefit and 15 to 20 did not. Some 29 patients had pretreatment blood TCR-seq, about 24 had at least one posttreatment blood collection, and about 24 had tumor TCR-seq. What the authors observed across the whole study: At 3 weeks after the start of treatment, tumor-associated TCR clones in peripheral blood had expanded more in patients with durable benefit (n ≈ 24, p = 0.022). A pretreatment peripheral blood TCR clonality below the median was linked to improved progression-free and overall survival. Because the sample size was small (n ≈ 29) and many of the analyses were exploratory, the results are meant to be hypothesis-generating.

CDR1 SGHTA and CDR2 FQGTGA were looked up in the germline V gene. Unmatched junction bases come to 9, with V trimmed by 2 bases and J by 5 bases. Including the terminal cysteine and phenylalanine, the CDR3 comprises 16 residues. This entry keeps only the CDR3 DNA: 48 bases, framed from base 1. As concerns this clone: It lacks a known antigen. Per-base quality was not reported, and no clone a single base away is much larger than it.

The label giving this sample's time point can be read as: peripheral blood 6 weeks after treatment start. The cohort comprised about 30 patients with locally advanced or metastatic urothelial carcinoma treated at Memorial Sloan Kettering on a trial protocol. Peripheral blood mononuclear cells were collected pretreatment and during treatment, at between 1 and 8 total time points per patient. The Qiagen DNeasy Blood extraction kit was used to purify genomic DNA from total PBMCs and tumor samples. PBMCs were collected pretreatment and during treatment and were isolated and stored as previously described. Synthetic TCR analog templates were spiked into each PCR so that absolute template abundance could be estimated from read counts. The immunoSEQ assay used bias-controlled V and J gene primers to amplify TCRbeta CDR3 regions from genomic DNA. Sequencing of rearranged TCRbeta segments was done at approximately 20X coverage. In the authors' own workflow: Clustering was used to correct sequencing errors, and CDR3s were annotated against IMGT to assign V, D and J genes. Only productive TCRbeta rearrangements were used in downstream analyses, excluding out-of-frame or stop-codon sequences. Clonality was calculated as one minus the Shannon entropy normalized by the log of the number of unique productive sequences. Fisher's exact test with Benjamini-Hochberg correction, using a cutoff of adjusted p below 0.01, was how clones that differed between time points or between blood and tumor were identified. What TCRdb holds here is the immuneACCESS table cut down to in-frame rearrangements. Part of the clones is not present; checked against another copy, under half of the missing clones reflect an unresolved V gene, and the others are unexplained. V and J calls and clone size come straight from that table; D and trimming were deduced from the DNA. This sample comprises some 120,000 clones, under 95% of them detected only once. Approximately 3.8% of the sample is taken by the ten largest.

The V and J genes are TRBV7-3 and TRBJ1-2, with 9 bases aligning to TRBD1. The input for sequencing was PBMCs, taken around atezolizumab (anti-PD-L1) treatment. This TCR was recovered from a man in his fifties or sixties with urothelial cancer. The CDR3: CASSLSGGDRVYGYTF. The nucleotide sequence is given as TGTGCCAGCAGCTTATCCGGCGGGGACAGGGTTTATGGCTACACCTTC.